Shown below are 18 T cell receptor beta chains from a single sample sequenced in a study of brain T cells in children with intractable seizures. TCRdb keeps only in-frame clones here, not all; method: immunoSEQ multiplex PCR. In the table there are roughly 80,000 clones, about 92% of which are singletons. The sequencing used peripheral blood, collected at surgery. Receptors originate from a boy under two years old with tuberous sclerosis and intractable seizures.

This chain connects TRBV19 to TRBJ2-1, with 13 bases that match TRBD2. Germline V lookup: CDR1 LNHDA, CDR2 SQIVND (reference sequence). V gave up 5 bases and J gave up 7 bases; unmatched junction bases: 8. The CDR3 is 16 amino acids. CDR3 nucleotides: TGTGCCAGTAGTCTACCCGGACTAGCGGGGGATAATGAGCAGTTCTTC. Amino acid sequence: CASSLPGLAGDNEQFF.

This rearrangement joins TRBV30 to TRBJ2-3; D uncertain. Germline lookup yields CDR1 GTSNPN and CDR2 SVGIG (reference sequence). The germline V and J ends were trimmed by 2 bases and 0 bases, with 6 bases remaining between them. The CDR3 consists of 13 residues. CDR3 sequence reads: CAWSSLSTDTQYF. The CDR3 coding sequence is TGTGCCTGGAGTTCACTAAGCACAGATACGCAGTATTTT.

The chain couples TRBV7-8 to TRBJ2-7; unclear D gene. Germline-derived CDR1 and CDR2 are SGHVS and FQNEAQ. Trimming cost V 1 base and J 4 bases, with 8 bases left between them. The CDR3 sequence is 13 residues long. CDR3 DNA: TGTGCCAGCAGCTTAGTACAGAGTTACGAGCAGTACTTC. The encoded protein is CASSLVQSYEQYF.

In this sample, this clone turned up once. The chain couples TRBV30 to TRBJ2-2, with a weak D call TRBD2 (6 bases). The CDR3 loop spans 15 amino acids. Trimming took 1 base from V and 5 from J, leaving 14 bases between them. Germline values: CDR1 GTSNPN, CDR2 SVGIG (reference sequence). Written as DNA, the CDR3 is TGTGCCTGGAGTGATTATGGGGGGAAGACCGGGGAGCTGTTTTTT. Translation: CAWSDYGGKTGELFF.

CDR3 protein: CASSIDLRAGGPETQYF. The CDR3 DNA reads as TGTGCCAGCAGCATAGACCTGAGAGCGGGAGGGCCAGAGACCCAGTACTTC. The chain joins TRBV5-4 to TRBJ2-5; 10 nucleotides align to TRBD2. This CDR3 comprises 17 residues. V shed 4 bases, J shed 4 bases, and the junction held 13 bases outside the gene matches. CDR1 is SGHNT, CDR2 YYREEE, per germline (reference sequence).

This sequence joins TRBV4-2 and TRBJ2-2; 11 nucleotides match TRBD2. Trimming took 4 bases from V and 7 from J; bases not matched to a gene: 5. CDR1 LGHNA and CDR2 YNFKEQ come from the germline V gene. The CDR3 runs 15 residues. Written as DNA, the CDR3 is TGTGCCAGCAGCCGACTAGCGGGACTCGACGGGGAGCTGTTTTTT. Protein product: CASSRLAGLDGELFF.

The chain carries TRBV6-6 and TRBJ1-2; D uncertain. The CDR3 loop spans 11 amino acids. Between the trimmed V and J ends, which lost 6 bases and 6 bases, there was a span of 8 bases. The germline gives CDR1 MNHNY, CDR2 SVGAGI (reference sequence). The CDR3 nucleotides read TGTGCCAGCAGCCGAGTGGATGGCTACACCTTC. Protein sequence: CASSRVDGYTF.

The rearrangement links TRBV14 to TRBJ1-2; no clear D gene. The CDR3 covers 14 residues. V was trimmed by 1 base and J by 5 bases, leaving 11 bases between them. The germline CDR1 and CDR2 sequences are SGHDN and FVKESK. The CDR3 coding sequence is TGTGCCAGCAGCCAAGTTGACGGAGGGTATGGCTACACCTTC. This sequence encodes CASSQVDGGYGYTF.

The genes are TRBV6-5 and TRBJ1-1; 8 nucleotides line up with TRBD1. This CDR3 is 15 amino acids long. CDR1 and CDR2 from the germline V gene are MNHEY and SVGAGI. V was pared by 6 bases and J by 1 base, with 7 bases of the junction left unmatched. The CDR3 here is CASSPLGQGNTEAFF. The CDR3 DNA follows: TGTGCCAGCAGCCCCCTTGGACAGGGGAACACTGAAGCTTTCTTT.

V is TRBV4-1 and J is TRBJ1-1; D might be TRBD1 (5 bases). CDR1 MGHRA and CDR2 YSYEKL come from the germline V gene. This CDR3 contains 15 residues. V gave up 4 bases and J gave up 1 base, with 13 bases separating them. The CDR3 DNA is TGCGCCAGCAGCCGAACAATGGGGGAGAACACTGAAGCTTTCTTT. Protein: CASSRTMGENTEAFF.

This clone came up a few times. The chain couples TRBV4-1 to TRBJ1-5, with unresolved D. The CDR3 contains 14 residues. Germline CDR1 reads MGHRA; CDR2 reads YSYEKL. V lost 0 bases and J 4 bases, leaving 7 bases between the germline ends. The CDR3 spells CASSQDRRNQPQHF. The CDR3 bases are TGCGCCAGCAGCCAAGACAGAAGGAATCAGCCCCAGCATTTT.

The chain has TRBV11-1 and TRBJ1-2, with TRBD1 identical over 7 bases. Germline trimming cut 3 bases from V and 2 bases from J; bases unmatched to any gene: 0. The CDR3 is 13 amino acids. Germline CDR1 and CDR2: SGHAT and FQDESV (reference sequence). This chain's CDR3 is CASSLGQNYGYTF. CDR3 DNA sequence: TGTGCCAGCAGCTTGGGACAGAACTATGGCTACACCTTC.

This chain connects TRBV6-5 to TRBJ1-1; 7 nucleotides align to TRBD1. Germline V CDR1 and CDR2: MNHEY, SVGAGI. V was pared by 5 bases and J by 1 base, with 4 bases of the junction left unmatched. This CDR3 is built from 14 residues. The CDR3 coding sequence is TGTGCCAGCAGTCCACAGGGGTGGAACACTGAAGCTTTCTTT. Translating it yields CASSPQGWNTEAFF.

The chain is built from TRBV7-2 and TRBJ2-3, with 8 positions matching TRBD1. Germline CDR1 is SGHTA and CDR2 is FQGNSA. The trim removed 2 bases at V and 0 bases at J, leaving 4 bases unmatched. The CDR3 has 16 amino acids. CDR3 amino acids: CASSLQGAPSTDTQYF. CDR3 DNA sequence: TGTGCCAGCAGCTTACAGGGGGCCCCTAGCACAGATACGCAGTATTTT.

CDR3 bases: TGTGCCAGCAGCTTAGGGTTTGACAACTATGGCTACACCTTC. This sequence encodes CASSLGFDNYGYTF. The chain joins TRBV11-1 to TRBJ1-2, with unresolved D. The CDR3 has 14 amino acids. Trimming removed 1 base at V and 2 bases at J, with 8 bases between. Germline assignment: CDR1 SGHAT and CDR2 FQDESV (reference sequence).

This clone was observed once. The CDR3 coding sequence is TGTGCCAGCAGTTTTTTTCAGACATATGGCTACACCTTC. This translates into CASSFFQTYGYTF. The chain has TRBV12-3 or TRBV12-4 and TRBJ1-2, with unresolved D. CDR3 length equals 13 residues. V gave up 3 bases and J gave up 5 bases, with 10 bases separating them.

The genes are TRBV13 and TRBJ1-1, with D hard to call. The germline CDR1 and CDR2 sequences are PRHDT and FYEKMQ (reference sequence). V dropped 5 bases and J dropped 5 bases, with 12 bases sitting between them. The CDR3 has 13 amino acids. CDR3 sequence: CASSPPGRTEAFF. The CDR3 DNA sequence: TGTGCCAGCAGCCCACCTGGACGGACTGAAGCTTTCTTT.

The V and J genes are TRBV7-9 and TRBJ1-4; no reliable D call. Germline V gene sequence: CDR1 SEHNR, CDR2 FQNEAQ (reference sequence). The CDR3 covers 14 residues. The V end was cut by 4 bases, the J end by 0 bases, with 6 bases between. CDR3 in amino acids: CASSSLSTNEKLFF. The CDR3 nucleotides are TGTGCCAGCAGCTCTCTCTCAACTAATGAAAAACTGTTTTTT.